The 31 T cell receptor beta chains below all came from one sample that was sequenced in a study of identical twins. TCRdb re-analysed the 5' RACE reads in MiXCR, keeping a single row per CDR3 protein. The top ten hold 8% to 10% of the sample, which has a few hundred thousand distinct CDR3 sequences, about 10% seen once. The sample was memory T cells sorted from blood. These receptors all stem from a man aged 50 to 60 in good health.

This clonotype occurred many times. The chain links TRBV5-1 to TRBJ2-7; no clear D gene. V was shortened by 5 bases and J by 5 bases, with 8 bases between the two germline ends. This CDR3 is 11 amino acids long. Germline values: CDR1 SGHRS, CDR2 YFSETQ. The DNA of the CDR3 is TGCGCCAGCAGTACCCTTGACGAGCAGTACTTC. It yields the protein CASSTLDEQYF.

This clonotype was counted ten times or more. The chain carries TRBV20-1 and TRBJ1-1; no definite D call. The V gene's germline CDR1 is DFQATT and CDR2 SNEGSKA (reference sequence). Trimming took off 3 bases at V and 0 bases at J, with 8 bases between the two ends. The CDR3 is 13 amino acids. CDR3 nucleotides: TGCAGTGCTAGTGGCAATTTGAACACTGAAGCTTTCTTT. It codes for CSASGNLNTEAFF.

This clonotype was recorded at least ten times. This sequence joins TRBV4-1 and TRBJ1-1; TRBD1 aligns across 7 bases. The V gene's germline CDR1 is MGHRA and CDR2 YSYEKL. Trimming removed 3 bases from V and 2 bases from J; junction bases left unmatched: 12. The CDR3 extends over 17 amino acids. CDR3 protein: CASSHHPTGLKNTEAFF. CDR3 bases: TGCGCCAGCAGCCACCATCCGACAGGGTTGAAAAACACTGAAGCTTTCTTT.

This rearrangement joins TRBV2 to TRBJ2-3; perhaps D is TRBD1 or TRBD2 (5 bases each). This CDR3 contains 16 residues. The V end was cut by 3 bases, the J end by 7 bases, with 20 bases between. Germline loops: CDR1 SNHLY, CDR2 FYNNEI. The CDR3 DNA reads TGTGCCAGCAGTGAGAGGAAGGGGATAGAGCGGAATACGCAGTATTTT. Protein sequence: CASSERKGIERNTQYF.

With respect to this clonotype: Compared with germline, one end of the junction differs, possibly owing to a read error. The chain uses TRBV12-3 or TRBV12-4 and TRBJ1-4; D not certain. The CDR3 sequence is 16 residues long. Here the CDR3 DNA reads TGTGCCAGCAGTTTAGCGGATCCGGGGAGGGTAGAAAAACTGCTTTTT. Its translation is CASSLADPGRVEKLLF.

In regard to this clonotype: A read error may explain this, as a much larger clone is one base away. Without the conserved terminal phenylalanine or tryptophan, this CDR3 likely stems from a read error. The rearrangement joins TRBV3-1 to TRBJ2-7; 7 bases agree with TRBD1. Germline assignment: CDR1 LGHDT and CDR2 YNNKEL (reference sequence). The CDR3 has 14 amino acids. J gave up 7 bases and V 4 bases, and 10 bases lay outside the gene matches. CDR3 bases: TGTGCCAGCAGCCCCCGACAGGGAACGTGGGAGCAGTACTAC. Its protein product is CASSPRQGTWEQYY.

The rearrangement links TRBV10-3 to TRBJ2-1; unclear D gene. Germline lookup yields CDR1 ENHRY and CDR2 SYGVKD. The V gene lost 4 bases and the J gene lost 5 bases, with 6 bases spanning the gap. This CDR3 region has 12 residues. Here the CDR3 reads CAISGQHNEQFF. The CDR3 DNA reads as TGTGCCATCAGTGGGCAGCACAATGAGCAGTTCTTC.

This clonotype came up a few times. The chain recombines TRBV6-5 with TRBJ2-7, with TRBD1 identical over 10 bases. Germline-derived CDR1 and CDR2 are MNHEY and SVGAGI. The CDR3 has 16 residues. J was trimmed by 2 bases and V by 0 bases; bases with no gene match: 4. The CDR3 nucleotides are TGTGCCAGCAGTTACTCCCCCGGGACAGGGGCCTACGAGCAGTACTTC. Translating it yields CASSYSPGTGAYEQYF.

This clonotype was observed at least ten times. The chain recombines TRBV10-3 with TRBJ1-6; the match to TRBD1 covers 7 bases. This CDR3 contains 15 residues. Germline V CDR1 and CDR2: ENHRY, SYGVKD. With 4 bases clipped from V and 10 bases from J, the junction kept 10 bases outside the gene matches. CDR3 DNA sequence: TGTGCCATCAGTGCAAGACAGGGAGACGGATCACCCCTCCACTTT. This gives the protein CAISARQGDGSPLHF.

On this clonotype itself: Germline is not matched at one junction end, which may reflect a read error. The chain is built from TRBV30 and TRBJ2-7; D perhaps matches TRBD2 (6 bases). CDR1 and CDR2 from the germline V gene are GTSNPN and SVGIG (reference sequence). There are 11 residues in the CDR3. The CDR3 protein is CAWSPGERPFF. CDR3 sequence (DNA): TGTGCCTGGAGTCCGGGGGAGAGGCCCTTCTTC. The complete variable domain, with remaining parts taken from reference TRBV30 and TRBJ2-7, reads SQTIHQWPATLVQPVGSPLSLECTVEGTSNPNLYWYRQAAGRGLQLLFYSVGIGQISSEVPQNLSASRPQDRQFILSSKKLLLSDSGFYLCAWSPGERPFFGPGTRLTVT.

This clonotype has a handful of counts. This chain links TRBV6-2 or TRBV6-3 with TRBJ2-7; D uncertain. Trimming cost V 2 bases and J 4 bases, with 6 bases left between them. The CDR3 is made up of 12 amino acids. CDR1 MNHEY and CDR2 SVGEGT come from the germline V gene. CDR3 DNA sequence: TGTGCCAGCAGTTACCGCCTGTACGAGCAGTACTTC. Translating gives CASSYRLYEQYF.

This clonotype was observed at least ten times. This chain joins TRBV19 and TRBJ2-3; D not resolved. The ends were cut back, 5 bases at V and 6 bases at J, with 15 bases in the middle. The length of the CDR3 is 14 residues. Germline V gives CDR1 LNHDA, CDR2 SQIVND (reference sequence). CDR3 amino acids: CASSPYVLKDTQYF. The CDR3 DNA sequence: TGTGCCAGTAGTCCGTATGTCCTAAAGGATACGCAGTATTTT.

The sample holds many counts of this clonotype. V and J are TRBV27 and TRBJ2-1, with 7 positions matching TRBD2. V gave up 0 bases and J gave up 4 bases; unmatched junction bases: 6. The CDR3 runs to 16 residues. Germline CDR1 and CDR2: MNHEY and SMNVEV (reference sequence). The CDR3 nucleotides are TGTGCCAGCAGTTTATCGATACTAGCGAGTTACAATGAGCAGTTCTTC. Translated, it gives CASSLSILASYNEQFF.

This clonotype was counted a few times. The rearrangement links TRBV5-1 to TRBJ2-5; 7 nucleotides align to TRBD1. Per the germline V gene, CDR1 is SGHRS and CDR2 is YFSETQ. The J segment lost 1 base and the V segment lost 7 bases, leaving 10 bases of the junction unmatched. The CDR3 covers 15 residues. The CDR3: CASGPLGTAQETQYF. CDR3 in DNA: TGCGCCAGCGGCCCCCTAGGGACAGCCCAAGAGACCCAGTACTTC. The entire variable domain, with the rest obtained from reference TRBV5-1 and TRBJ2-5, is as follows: KAGVTQTPRYLIKTRGQQVTLSCSPISGHRSVSWYQQTPGQGLQFLFEYFSETQRNKGNFPGRFSGRQFSNSRSEMNVSTLELGDSALYLCASGPLGTAQETQYFGPGTRLLVL.

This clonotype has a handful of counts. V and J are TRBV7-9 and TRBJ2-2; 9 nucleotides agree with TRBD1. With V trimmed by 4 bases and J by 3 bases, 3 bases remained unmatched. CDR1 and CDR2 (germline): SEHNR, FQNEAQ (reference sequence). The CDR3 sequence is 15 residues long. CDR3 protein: CASSWGDRDTGELFF. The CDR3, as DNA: TGTGCCAGCAGCTGGGGGGACAGGGACACCGGGGAGCTGTTTTTT. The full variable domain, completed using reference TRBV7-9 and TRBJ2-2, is DTGVSQNPRHKITKRGQNVTFRCDPISEHNRLYWYRQTLGQGPEFLTYFQNEAQLEKSRLLSDRFSAERPKGSFSTLEIQRTEQGDSAMYLCASSWGDRDTGELFFGEGSRLTVL.

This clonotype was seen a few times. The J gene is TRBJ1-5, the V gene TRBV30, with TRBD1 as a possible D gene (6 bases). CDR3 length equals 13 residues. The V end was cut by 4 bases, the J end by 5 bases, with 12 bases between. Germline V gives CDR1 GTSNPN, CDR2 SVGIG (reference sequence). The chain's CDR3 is CAWNTGTYQPQHF. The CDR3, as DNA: TGTGCCTGGAATACAGGGACTTATCAGCCCCAGCATTTT.

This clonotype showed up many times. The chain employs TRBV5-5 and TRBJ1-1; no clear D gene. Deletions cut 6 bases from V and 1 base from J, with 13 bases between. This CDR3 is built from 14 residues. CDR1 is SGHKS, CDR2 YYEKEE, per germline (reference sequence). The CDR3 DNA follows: TGTGCCAGCACCTCGGCCCCAGAGAACACTGAAGCTTTCTTT. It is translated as CASTSAPENTEAFF.

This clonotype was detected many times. The CDR3 nucleotides read TGTGCCAGCAGTTCCCTTTTGACTAGCGAGCTCACAGATACGCAGTATTTT. Residues: CASSSLLTSELTDTQYF. The rearrangement joins TRBV28 to TRBJ2-3; 8 bases map to TRBD2. The germline V gene has CDR1 MDHEN and CDR2 SYDVKM. This CDR3 has 17 amino acids. Unmatched junction bases numbered 11, after V lost 4 bases and J lost 2 bases.

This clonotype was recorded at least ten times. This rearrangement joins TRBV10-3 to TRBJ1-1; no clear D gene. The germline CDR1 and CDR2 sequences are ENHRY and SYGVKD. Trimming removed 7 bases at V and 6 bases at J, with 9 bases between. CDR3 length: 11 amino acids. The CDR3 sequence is CAIMGTAEAFF. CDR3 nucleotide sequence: TGTGCCATCATGGGAACAGCTGAAGCTTTCTTT.

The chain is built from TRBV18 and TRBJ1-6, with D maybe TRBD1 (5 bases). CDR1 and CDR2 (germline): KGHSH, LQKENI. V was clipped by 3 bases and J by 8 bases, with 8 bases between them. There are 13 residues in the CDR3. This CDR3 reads CASSPGRDSPLHF. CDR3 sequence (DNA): TGTGCCAGCTCACCGGGCAGGGATTCACCCCTCCACTTT.

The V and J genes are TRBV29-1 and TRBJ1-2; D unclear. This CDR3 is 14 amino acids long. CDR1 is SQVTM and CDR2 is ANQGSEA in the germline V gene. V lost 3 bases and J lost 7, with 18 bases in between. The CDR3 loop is CSVDSAPGSPGYTF. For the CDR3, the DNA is TGCAGCGTTGACTCTGCACCGGGGAGTCCTGGCTACACCTTC.

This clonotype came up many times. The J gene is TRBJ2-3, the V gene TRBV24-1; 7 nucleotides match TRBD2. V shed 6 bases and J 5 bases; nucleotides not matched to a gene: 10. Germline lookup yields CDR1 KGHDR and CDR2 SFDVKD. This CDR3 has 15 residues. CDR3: CATSWAGEGGDTQYF. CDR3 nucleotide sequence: TGTGCCACCAGTTGGGCGGGGGAAGGAGGAGATACGCAGTATTTT.

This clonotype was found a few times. The DNA for the CDR3 is TGTGCCAGCAGTTTCACAGCGGGGGGGCAAGAGACCCAGTACTTC. It codes for CASSFTAGGQETQYF. The gene calls are TRBV5-5 and TRBJ2-5; 10 bases align to TRBD2. The V gene end was trimmed by 5 bases and the J gene end by 2 bases; junction bases not matched to a gene: 6. Germline CDR1 and CDR2: SGHKS and YYEKEE (reference sequence). The CDR3 totals 15 residues.

This chain's CDR3 is CASSPPGLAGIYEQYF. The CDR3 DNA follows: TGTGCCAGCAGCCCACCGGGACTAGCGGGGATCTACGAGCAGTACTTC. The rearrangement joins TRBV6-1 to TRBJ2-7, with 13 bases identical to TRBD2. Trimming at V came to 6 bases and at J to 3 bases, leaving 8 bases not matched to a gene. The CDR3 covers 16 residues. Germline V CDR1 and CDR2: MNHNS, SASEGT.

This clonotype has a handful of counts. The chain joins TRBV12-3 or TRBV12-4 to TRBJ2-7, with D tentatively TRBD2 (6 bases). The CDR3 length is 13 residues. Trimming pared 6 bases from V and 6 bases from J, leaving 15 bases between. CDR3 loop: CASSLYRGSEQYF. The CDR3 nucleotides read TGTGCCAGCAGCCTCTACCGGGGGAGCGAGCAGTACTTC.

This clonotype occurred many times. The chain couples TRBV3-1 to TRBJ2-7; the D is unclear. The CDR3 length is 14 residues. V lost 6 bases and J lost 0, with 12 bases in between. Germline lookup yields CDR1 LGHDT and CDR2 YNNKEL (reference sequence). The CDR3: CASSTDTYSYEQYF. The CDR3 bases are TGTGCCAGCAGTACAGACACCTACTCCTACGAGCAGTACTTC.

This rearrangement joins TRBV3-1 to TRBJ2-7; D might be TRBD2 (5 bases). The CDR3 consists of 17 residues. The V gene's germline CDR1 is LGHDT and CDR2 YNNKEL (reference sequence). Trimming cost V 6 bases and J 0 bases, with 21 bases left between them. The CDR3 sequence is CASSKSYSVGSSYEQYF. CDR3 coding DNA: TGTGCCAGCAGTAAATCGTATAGCGTTGGCTCCTCCTACGAGCAGTACTTC.

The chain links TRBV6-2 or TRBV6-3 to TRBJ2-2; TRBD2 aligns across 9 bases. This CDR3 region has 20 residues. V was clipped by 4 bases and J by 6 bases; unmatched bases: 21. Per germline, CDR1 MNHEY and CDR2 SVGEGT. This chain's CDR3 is CASSSTPSLAGGARPGELFF. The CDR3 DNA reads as TGTGCCAGCAGTTCCACTCCCTCTCTCGCGGGGGGGGCCCGTCCCGGGGAGCTGTTTTTT.

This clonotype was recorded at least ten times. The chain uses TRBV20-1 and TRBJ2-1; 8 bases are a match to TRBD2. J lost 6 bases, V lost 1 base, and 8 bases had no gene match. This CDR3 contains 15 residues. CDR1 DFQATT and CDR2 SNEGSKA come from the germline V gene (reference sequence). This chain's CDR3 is CSARGPGLGVNEQFF. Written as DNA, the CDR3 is TGCAGTGCTAGAGGTCCGGGACTAGGGGTCAATGAGCAGTTCTTC.

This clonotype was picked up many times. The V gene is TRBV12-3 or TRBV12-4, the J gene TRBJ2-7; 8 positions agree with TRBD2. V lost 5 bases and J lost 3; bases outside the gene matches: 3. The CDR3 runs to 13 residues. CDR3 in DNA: TGTGCCAGCAGTATACTAGCGGTCTACGAGCAGTACTTC. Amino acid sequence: CASSILAVYEQYF.

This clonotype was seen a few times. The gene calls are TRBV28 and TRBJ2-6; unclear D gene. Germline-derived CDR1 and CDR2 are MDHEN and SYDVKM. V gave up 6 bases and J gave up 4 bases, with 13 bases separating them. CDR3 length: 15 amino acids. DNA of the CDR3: TGTGCCAGCAGCTCCTTGAGCTTCGGGGCCAACGTCCTGACTTTC. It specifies CASSSLSFGANVLTF.